The T cell receptor (beta chain) described here comes from a study of Tregs in tolerant kidney transplant recipients. The assay was immunoSEQ multiplex PCR, and TCRdb's table has in-frame clones only and misses some. The table has 65,000 or so clones, around 87% seen once; the top ten hold 3.8%. Recipients received nonmyeloablative bone marrow transplants from related graft donors, with transient mixed chimerism. Unstimulated regulatory T cells (CD4+CD25+CD127-), CD4+CD25- non-regulatory cells, CD4 and CD8 cells were FACS-sorted from thawed PBMCs. This clone was found once. Its antigen is as yet unknown. Broader study findings: Biological reproducibility was not directly addressed in this study. Validation in larger populations is needed because few patients were studied.

The material was CD4+ T cells from blood (PBMCs), obtained 6 months after the transplant. The clonotype comes from a human patient who received a combined kidney and bone marrow transplant. Certain T cells may be donor cells from the graft.

This CDR3 reads CASSSQGNTGELFF. CDR3 nucleotides: TGTGCCAGCAGCTCACAGGGGAACACCGGGGAGCTGTTTTTT. V is TRBV11-2 and J is TRBJ2-2, with D possibly matching TRBD1 (6 bases). The V end was cut by 4 bases, the J end by 1 base, with 7 bases between. Germline V gene sequence: CDR1 SGHAT, CDR2 FQNNGV. CDR3 length: 14 amino acids.